The clone carrying this T cell receptor (beta chain) has a handful of counts. Antigen unknown. This sample's TCRbeta library carried unique molecular identifier barcodes. TCRdb analysed the PCR reads with MiXCR anew, one entry per CDR3 protein. The sample lists about 980,000 distinct CDR3 sequences; under 30% were seen once. This record comes from a study of T-cell reconstitution after alpha-beta-depleted transplantation in children. Regarding the study as a whole: Surviving thymic progenitors and recipient T cells were the source of high TCRbeta diversity at day 60 in some patients.

The sample was PBMCs, mostly from graft donor cells, taken 360 days after TCRalphabeta/CD19-depleted stem cell transplant. The source is a boy less than two years old who had a stem cell transplant for SCID, so the T cells may come from the graft donor.

The CDR3 bases are TGTGCCAGCAGACTAGCGGGGGGCCTTAACACCGGGGAGCTGTTTTTT. It yields the protein CASRLAGGLNTGELFF. The chain is built from TRBV7-3 and TRBJ2-2; TRBD2 aligns across 12 bases. This CDR3 is built from 16 residues. Losses at the gene ends were 6 bases for V and 2 bases for J; bases not matched to a gene: 4. CDR1 and CDR2 (germline): SGHTA, FQGTGA.